These 17 T cell receptor beta chains came from one sample sequenced in a study of cytotoxic CD8 clonotypes in ibrutinib-treated CLL. TCRdb's copy holds only in-frame clones and misses some; the assay was immunoSEQ multiplex PCR. This sample has about 250,000 clones, with 70% found just once. The sample in question was PBMCs, obtained after 24 months of ibrutinib treatment. Source of these receptors: a human donor with chronic lymphocytic leukemia.

This clone was seen just once. The CDR3 DNA reads as TGTGCCAGCAGCTTTCTAGCGGGGAGCAACAGTGAGCAGTTCTTC. This encodes CASSFLAGSNSEQFF. The genes are TRBV7-2 and TRBJ2-1; TRBD2 aligns across 9 bases. CDR1 and CDR2 from the germline V gene are SGHTA and FQGNSA. CDR3 length equals 15 residues. The V gene end was trimmed by 3 bases and the J gene end by 9 bases; junction bases not matched to a gene: 9.

This sequence joins TRBV9 and TRBJ2-7; unclear D gene. Germline V gene sequence: CDR1 SGDLS, CDR2 YYNGEE. The ends were cut back, 0 bases at V and 5 bases at J, with 12 bases in the middle. CDR3 length: 14 residues. The CDR3 DNA sequence: TGTGCCAGCAGCGTAGGGGATAGATCCCACGAGCAGTACTTC. Translating gives CASSVGDRSHEQYF.

This chain joins TRBV6-5 and TRBJ2-7; a possible D gene is TRBD1 (5 bases). The germline gives CDR1 MNHEY, CDR2 SVGAGI. Trimming stripped 6 bases from V and 2 bases from J, with 14 bases between. This CDR3 comprises 14 residues. The chain's CDR3 is CASSPRQNTYEQYF. CDR3 sequence (DNA): TGTGCCAGCAGCCCTCGACAGAACACCTACGAGCAGTACTTC.

In its sample, this clone was seen a few times. This chain joins TRBV30 and TRBJ1-5, with 7 bases lining up with TRBD1. The V gene's germline CDR1 is GTSNPN and CDR2 SVGIG (reference sequence). This CDR3 has 15 amino acids. V shed 3 bases, J shed 9 bases, and the junction held 14 bases outside the gene matches. CDR3: CAWSATDRDLPPQHF. The CDR3 nucleotides read TGTGCCTGGAGCGCCACAGACAGGGACCTTCCGCCCCAGCATTTT.

The chain couples TRBV19 to TRBJ1-2; D may be TRBD1 (5 bases). Trimming shortened V by 7 bases and J by 6 bases, and 18 bases separated the two germline ends. Germline values: CDR1 LNHDA, CDR2 SQIVND (reference sequence). This CDR3 region has 14 residues. CDR3 residues: CASKNMDLDNGYTF. CDR3 nucleotides: TGTGCCAGTAAGAACATGGACCTGGACAATGGCTACACCTTC.

V usage is TRBV7-9 and J usage is TRBJ2-3, with D unresolved. Germline V lookup: CDR1 SEHNR, CDR2 FQNEAQ (reference sequence). The CDR3 extends over 13 amino acids. V lost 3 bases and J 1 base, leaving 5 bases between the germline ends. CDR3 loop: CASSFLGTDTQYF. CDR3 sequence (DNA): TGTGCCAGCAGCTTTCTCGGCACAGATACGCAGTATTTT.

The J gene is TRBJ1-5, the V gene TRBV19; D might be TRBD1 (5 bases). Trimming pared 3 bases from V and 6 bases from J, leaving 12 bases between. CDR3 length: 14 residues. Per the germline V gene, CDR1 is LNHDA and CDR2 is SQIVND (reference sequence). The CDR3 DNA sequence: TGTGCCAGTAGTATGTGGGACCCCGTTCAGCCCCAGCATTTT. This codes for CASSMWDPVQPQHF.

This clone was observed a few times. V usage is TRBV28 and J usage is TRBJ2-7, with a tentative D call TRBD1 (5 bases). The CDR3 runs 12 residues. CDR1 is MDHEN and CDR2 is SYDVKM in the germline V gene. Trimming removed 7 bases from V and 3 bases from J, with 10 bases in between. CDR3 sequence (DNA): TGTGCCAGCAAGGACCAGGGCTACGAGCAGTACTTC. The encoded protein is CASKDQGYEQYF.

This clone appeared a few times. J is TRBJ1-3 and V is TRBV7-9, with D possibly matching TRBD1 (5 bases). Trimming removed 4 bases at V and 0 bases at J, with 7 bases between. This CDR3 has 14 amino acids. Germline V gives CDR1 SEHNR, CDR2 FQNEAQ (reference sequence). DNA for the CDR3: TGTGCCAGCAGCTCCACAGGCTCTGGAAACACCATATATTTT. This translates into CASSSTGSGNTIYF.

The genes are TRBV2 and TRBJ2-2; 8 nucleotides line up with TRBD1. Germline values: CDR1 SNHLY, CDR2 FYNNEI. The CDR3 totals 14 residues. V dropped 6 bases and J dropped 1; count of bases not matched to a gene: 1. The CDR3 bases are TGTGCCAGCAGGGGACAGGTGAACACCGGGGAGCTGTTTTTT. This sequence encodes CASRGQVNTGELFF.

The CDR3 DNA sequence: TGCGCCAGCAGCCAAGAGGGGCTAGCCAAAAACATTCAGTACTTC. The encoded protein is CASSQEGLAKNIQYF. The J gene is TRBJ2-4, the V gene TRBV4-1; tentative D call: TRBD1 (5 bases). Trimming pared 0 bases from V and 0 bases from J, leaving 6 bases between. The CDR3 is 15 residues long. Per germline, CDR1 MGHRA and CDR2 YSYEKL.

Comments on this clone: This may be a read error: a much more frequent sequence differs by one nucleotide. V and J are TRBV7-2 and TRBJ2-5; the D is unclear. Germline V gene sequence: CDR1 SGHTA, CDR2 FQGNSA. The CDR3 has 13 residues. V lost 1 base, J lost 2 bases, and 5 bases lay in between. In DNA, the CDR3 is TGTGCCAGCAGCTTAGGCCAGCAAGAGACCCAGTACTTC. Translating gives CASSLGQQETQYF.

V is TRBV9 and J is TRBJ2-1, with D possibly matching TRBD2 (6 bases). There are 13 residues in the CDR3. The V and J ends lost 1 base and 5 bases respectively, with 7 bases between them. Germline assignment: CDR1 SGDLS and CDR2 YYNGEE. CDR3 nucleotides: TGTGCCAGCAGCGTAAGACTAGACAATGAGCAGTTCTTC. Translation: CASSVRLDNEQFF.

The chain employs TRBV28 and TRBJ2-3, with a possible D match to TRBD2 (5 bases). V was trimmed by 8 bases and J by 7 bases, leaving 7 bases between them. The V gene's germline CDR1 is MDHEN and CDR2 SYDVKM. This CDR3 has 10 amino acids. The CDR3 protein is CASPGNTQYF. CDR3 DNA sequence: TGTGCCAGCCCCGGGAATACGCAGTATTTT.

V and J are TRBV6-5 and TRBJ1-2; 7 bases align to TRBD1. The V gene's germline CDR1 is MNHEY and CDR2 SVGAGI. With V trimmed by 5 bases and J by 5 bases, 8 bases remained unmatched. This CDR3 region has 14 residues. As DNA, the CDR3 is TGTGCCAGCAGTCTTCCGACAGGGAAATATGGCTACACCTTC. Encoded protein: CASSLPTGKYGYTF.

In its sample, this clone was seen once. This chain joins TRBV11-1 and TRBJ2-7, with TRBD1 identical over 7 bases. Unmatched junction bases numbered 6, after V lost 2 bases and J lost 5 bases. CDR1 is SGHAT and CDR2 is FQDESV in the germline V gene (reference sequence). The CDR3 consists of 14 residues. The DNA for the CDR3 is TGTGCCAGCAGCTTACTGGGACAGTACCACGAGCAGTACTTC. It yields the protein CASSLLGQYHEQYF.

This clone was counted once. The chain joins TRBV25-1 to TRBJ2-3; no firm D call. Deletions cut 0 bases from V and 6 bases from J, with 13 bases between. Looked up from germline, CDR1 is MGHDK and CDR2 is SYGVNS. The CDR3 consists of 15 residues. This CDR3 reads CASSEYGRFEDTQYF. The CDR3 DNA sequence: TGTGCCAGCAGTGAATACGGCCGCTTTGAGGATACGCAGTATTTT.